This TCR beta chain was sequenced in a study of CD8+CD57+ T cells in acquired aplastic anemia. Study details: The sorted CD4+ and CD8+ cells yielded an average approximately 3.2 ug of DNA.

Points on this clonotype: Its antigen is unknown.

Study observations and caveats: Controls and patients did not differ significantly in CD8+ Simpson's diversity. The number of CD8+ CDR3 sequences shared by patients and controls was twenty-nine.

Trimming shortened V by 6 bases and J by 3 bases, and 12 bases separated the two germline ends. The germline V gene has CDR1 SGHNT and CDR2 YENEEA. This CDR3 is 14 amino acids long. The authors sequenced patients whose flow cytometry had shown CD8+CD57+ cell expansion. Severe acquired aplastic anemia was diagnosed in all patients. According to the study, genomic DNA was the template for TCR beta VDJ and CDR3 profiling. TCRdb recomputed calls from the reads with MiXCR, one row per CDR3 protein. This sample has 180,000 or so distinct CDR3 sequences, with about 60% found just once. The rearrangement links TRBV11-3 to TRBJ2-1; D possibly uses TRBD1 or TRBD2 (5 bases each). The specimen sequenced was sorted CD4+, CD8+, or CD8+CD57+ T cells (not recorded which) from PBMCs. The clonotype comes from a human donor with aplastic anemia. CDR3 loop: CASSSGPIYNEQFF. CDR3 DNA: TGTGCCAGCAGTTCGGGACCTATCTACAATGAGCAGTTCTTC.